These T cell receptor beta chains were read from a single sample in a study of blood T cell repertoires in COVID-19. Repertoires were generated with immunoSEQ multiplex PCR, while TCRdb's copy carries only in-frame clones and drops some. The sample lists over 55,000 clones, more than 70% occurring once. Input material: peripheral blood. These receptors all come from a man aged 45-65 years with active COVID-19. CDR3s include the opening cysteine and the closing phenylalanine or tryptophan. The D gene is left open where the match is weak. Expanded clones are given a class, and other clones once, few, many or no size at all.

>TRBV5-6|13|-|-|TRBJ1-2
CASSQYVTGRNTF
TGTGCCAGCAGCCAATACGTGACAGGCCGCAACACCTTC
>TRBV27|13|-|-|TRBJ1-5
CASSLGRNQPQHF
TGTGCCAGCAGTTTAGGGAGAAATCAGCCCCAGCATTTT
>TRBV3-1/TRBV3-2|12|-|-|TRBJ1-1
CASSRTDTEAFF
TGTGCCAGCAGCCGGACAGACACTGAAGCTTTCTTT
>TRBV5-1|15|-|TRBD1|TRBJ2-3
CASSGTGSSTDTQYF
TGCGCCAGCAGCGGGACAGGCTCTAGCACAGATACGCAGTATTTT
>TRBV28|12|once|-|TRBJ2-5
CASSGGGETQYF
TGTGCCAGCAGCGGGGGAGGAGAGACCCAGTACTTC
>TRBV6-6|12|-|-|TRBJ2-1
CASSYGHNEQFF
TGTGCCAGCAGTTACGGCCACAATGAGCAGTTCTTC
>TRBV6-5|14|-|-|TRBJ1-5
CATEPGDGNQPQHF
TGTGCCACCGAACCGGGGGATGGCAATCAGCCCCAGCATTTT
>TRBV6-2/TRBV6-3|15|-|TRBD1|TRBJ2-7
CASSYMTGTVHEQYF
TGTGCCAGCAGTTACATGACAGGGACGGTCCACGAGCAGTACTTC
>TRBV19|13|-|TRBD2|TRBJ2-1
CAPGGTRHNEQFF
TGTGCCCCGGGGGGGACTAGGCATAATGAGCAGTTCTTC
>TRBV5-1|21|-|TRBD2|TRBJ2-2
CASSHQGAHSGRAKNTGELFF
TGCGCCAGCAGCCATCAGGGGGCGCATAGCGGGAGGGCCAAGAACACCGGGGAGCTGTTTTTT
>TRBV2|14|-|TRBD1|TRBJ1-6
CASRGDSNNSPLHF
TGTGCCAGCAGGGGGGACAGTAATAATTCACCCCTCCACTTT
>TRBV28|13|-|-|TRBJ2-5
CASRQQGRETQYF
TGTGCCAGCAGACAACAGGGGAGGGAGACCCAGTACTTC
>TRBV5-1|17|-|TRBD1|TRBJ1-1
CASSSLLWGTGDTEAFF
TGCGCCAGCAGCTCCTTACTCTGGGGAACAGGGGACACTGAAGCTTTCTTT
>TRBV19|13|once|TRBD2|TRBJ2-2
CASLGLNTGELFF
TGTGCCAGTCTGGGACTAAACACCGGGGAGCTGTTTTTT
>TRBV5-4|16|-|-|TRBJ1-1
CASSHKSTGIRTEAFF
TGTGCCAGCAGCCACAAAAGTACAGGGATACGCACTGAAGCTTTCTTT
>TRBV7-9|16|-|-|TRBJ1-4
CASTEGVGATNEKLFF
TGTGCCAGCACCGAGGGGGTAGGGGCAACTAATGAAAAACTGTTTTTT
>TRBV24-1|15|-|TRBD2|TRBJ2-3
CATSLGGGNTDTQYF
TGTGCCACCAGTCTGGGCGGGGGAAACACAGATACGCAGTATTTT
>TRBV4-1|14|-|-|TRBJ1-2
CASSQAIAGYGYTF
TGCGCCAGCAGCCAAGCAATAGCGGGCTATGGCTACACCTTC
>TRBV7-2|15|few|-|TRBJ1-1
CASSGGETMNTEAFF
TGTGCCAGCAGCGGCGGAGAGACGATGAACACTGAAGCTTTCTTT
>TRBV4-1|15|-|-|TRBJ2-7
CASSLHAAEGYEQYF
TGCGCCAGCAGCCTTCACGCGGCAGAGGGTTACGAGCAGTACTTC
>TRBV19|15|-|-|TRBJ1-1
CASSIIPGGNTEAFF
TGTGCCAGTAGTATAATCCCGGGGGGGAACACTGAAGCTTTCTTT
>TRBV5-1|15|-|-|TRBJ1-6
CASSPGQGENSPLHF
TGCGCCAGCAGCCCCGGACAAGGCGAAAATTCACCCCTCCACTTT
>TRBV2|13|-|TRBD1|TRBJ1-5
CASREGASRPQHF
TGTGCCAGCAGGGAGGGGGCATCTCGGCCCCAGCATTTT
>TRBV28|14|-|-|TRBJ2-2
CASSLRENTGELFF
TGTGCCAGCAGTTTGCGGGAAAACACCGGGGAGCTGTTTTTT
>TRBV19|15|-|TRBD1|TRBJ2-1
CASSGRDRVYNEQFF
TGTGCCAGTAGTGGCCGGGACAGGGTATACAATGAGCAGTTCTTC
>TRBV11-2|14|-|-|TRBJ2-7
CASSPLGSSYEQYF
TGTGCCAGCAGTCCTCTGGGGAGTAGCTACGAGCAGTACTTC
>TRBV5-1|15|-|TRBD1|TRBJ2-5
CASSLETGEKETQYF
TGCGCCAGCAGCTTGGAGACAGGGGAGAAAGAGACCCAGTACTTC
>TRBV6-6|16|-|-|TRBJ1-3
CASSPQGRISGNTIYF
TGTGCCAGCAGTCCACAGGGTCGTATCTCTGGAAACACCATATATTTT
>TRBV13|14|once|TRBD2|TRBJ2-1
CASSFGGREDEQFF
TGTGCCAGCAGCTTTGGCGGGAGGGAGGATGAGCAGTTCTTC
>TRBV19|11|-|TRBD1|TRBJ1-1
CASSWTGEAFF
TGTGCCAGTAGTTGGACAGGTGAAGCTTTCTTT
>TRBV7-2|15|-|-|TRBJ1-5
CASSLRGGRNQPQHF
TGTGCCAGCAGCCTCCGGGGGGGCCGTAATCAGCCCCAGCATTTT